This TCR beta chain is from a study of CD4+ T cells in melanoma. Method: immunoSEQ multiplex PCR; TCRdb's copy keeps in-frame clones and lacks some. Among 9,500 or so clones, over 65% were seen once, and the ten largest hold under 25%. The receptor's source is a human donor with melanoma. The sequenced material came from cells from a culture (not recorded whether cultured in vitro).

In nucleotides, the CDR3 is TGTGCCAGCAGTCGCCAAGATTACACTGAAGCTTTCTTT. Protein: CASSRQDYTEAFF. The chain uses TRBV6-5 and TRBJ1-1; D gene ambiguous. The CDR3 is 13 amino acids. From germline, CDR1 is MNHEY and CDR2 SVGAGI. V lost 5 bases and J 3 bases, leaving 10 bases between the germline ends.